This T cell receptor (beta chain) was retrieved from a study of T-cell reconstitution after alpha-beta-depleted transplantation in children. The V end was cut by 6 bases, the J end by 1 base, with 9 bases between. Germline CDR1 GTSNPN, CDR2 SVGIG (reference sequence). This CDR3 spans 13 amino acids. It was with unique molecular identifiers that the TCRbeta library was prepared. TCRdb called the PCR reads again in MiXCR, with one record for every CDR3 protein. This table holds 450,000 to 600,000 distinct CDR3 sequences, around a third found once. The sequence derives from a human donor who donated a stem cell graft to a child with aplastic anemia. The source was PBMCs from the stem cell graft donor, collected from the stem cell graft. The chain carries TRBV30 and TRBJ2-2, with a weak D call TRBD1 (5 bases). The DNA for the CDR3 is TGTGCCTGCTTAGGACAGAACACCGGGGAGCTGTTTTTT. Encoded protein: CACLGQNTGELFF.